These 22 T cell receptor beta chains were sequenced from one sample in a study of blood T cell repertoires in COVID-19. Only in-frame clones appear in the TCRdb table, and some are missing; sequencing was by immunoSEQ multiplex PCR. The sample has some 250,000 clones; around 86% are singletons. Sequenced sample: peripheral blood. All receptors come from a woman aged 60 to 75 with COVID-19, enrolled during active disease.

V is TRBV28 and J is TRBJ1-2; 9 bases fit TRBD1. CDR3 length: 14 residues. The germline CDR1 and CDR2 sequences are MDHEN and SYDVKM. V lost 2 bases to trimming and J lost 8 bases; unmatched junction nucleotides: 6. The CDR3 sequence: CASSLTGTGPGYTF. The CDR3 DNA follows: TGTGCCAGCAGTTTAACGGGGACAGGGCCGGGCTACACCTTC.

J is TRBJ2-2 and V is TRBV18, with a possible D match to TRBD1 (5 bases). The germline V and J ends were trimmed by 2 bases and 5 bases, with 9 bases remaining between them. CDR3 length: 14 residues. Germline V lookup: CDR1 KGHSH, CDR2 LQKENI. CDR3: CASSPNKGTGELFF. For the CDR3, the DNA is TGTGCCAGCTCACCAAACAAGGGGACCGGGGAGCTGTTTTTT.

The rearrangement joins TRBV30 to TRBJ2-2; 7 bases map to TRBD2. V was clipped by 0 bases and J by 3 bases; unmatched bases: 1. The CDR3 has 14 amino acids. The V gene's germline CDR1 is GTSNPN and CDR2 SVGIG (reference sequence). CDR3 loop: CAWSVLAYTGELFF. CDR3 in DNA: TGTGCCTGGAGTGTACTAGCGTACACCGGGGAGCTGTTTTTT. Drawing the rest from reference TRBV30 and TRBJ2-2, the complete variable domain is SQTIHQWPATLVQPVGSPLSLECTVEGTSNPNLYWYRQAAGRGLQLLFYSVGIGQISSEVPQNLSASRPQDRQFILSSKKLLLSDSGFYLCAWSVLAYTGELFFGEGSRLTVL.

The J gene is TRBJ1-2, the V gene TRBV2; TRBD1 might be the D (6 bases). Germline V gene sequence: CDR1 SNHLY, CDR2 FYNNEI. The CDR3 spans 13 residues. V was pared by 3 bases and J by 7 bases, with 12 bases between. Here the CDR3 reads CASSERTDLGYTF. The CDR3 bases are TGTGCCAGCAGTGAGAGGACAGACCTTGGCTACACCTTC.

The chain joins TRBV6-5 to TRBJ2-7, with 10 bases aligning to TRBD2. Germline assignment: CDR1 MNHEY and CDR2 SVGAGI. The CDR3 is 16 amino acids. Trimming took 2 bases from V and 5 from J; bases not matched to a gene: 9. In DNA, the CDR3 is TGTGCCAGCAGTTACATAACAGCGGGAGGGGGAAACGAGCAGTACTTC. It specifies CASSYITAGGGNEQYF.

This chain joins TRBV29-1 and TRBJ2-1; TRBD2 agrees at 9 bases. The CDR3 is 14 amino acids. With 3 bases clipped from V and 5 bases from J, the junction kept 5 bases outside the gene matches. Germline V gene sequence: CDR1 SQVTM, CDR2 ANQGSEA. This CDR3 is CSVDKTSGDNEQFF. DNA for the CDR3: TGCAGCGTTGATAAGACTAGCGGCGACAATGAGCAGTTCTTC.

Written as DNA, the CDR3 is TGTGCCAGCAGCTTAGACCAGGGGATCGTCACTGAAGCTTTCTTT. It encodes CASSLDQGIVTEAFF. The chain recombines TRBV7-9 with TRBJ1-1; D is perhaps TRBD1 (6 bases). Germline V gene sequence: CDR1 SEHNR, CDR2 FQNEAQ (reference sequence). This CDR3 comprises 15 residues. Trimming took off 1 base at V and 4 bases at J, with 13 bases between the two ends. The full variable domain, rest sourced from reference TRBV7-9 and TRBJ1-1, is DTGVSQNPRHKITKRGQNVTFRCDPISEHNRLYWYRQTLGQGPEFLTYFQNEAQLEKSRLLSDRFSAERPKGSFSTLEIQRTEQGDSAMYLCASSLDQGIVTEAFFGQGTRLTVV.

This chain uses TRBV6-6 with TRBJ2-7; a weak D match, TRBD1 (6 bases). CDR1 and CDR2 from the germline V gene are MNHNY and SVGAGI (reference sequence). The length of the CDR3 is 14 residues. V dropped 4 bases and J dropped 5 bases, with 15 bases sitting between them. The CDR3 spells CASSWGRGRHEQYF. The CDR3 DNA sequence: TGTGCCAGCAGTTGGGGGCGAGGGCGACACGAGCAGTACTTC.

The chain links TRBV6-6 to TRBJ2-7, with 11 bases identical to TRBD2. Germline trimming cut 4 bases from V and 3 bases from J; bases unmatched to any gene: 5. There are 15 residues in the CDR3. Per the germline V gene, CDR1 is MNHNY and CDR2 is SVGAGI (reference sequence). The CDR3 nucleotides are TGTGCCAGCAGTTCCACTAGCGGGAGCTACTACGAGCAGTACTTC. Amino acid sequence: CASSSTSGSYYEQYF.

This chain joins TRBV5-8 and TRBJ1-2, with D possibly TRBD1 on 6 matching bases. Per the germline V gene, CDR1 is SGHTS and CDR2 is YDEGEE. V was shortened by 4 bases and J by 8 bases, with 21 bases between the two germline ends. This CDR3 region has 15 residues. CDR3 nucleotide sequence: TGTGCCAGCAGCCAGGAAACTTACAGGGAAGGAGGCTACACCTTC. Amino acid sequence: CASSQETYREGGYTF.

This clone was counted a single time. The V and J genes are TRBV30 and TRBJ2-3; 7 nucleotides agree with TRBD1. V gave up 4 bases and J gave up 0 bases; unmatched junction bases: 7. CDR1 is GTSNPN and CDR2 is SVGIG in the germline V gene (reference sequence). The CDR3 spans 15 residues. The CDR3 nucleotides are TGTGCCTGGACCCGATCGGGACAGAGCACAGATACGCAGTATTTT. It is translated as CAWTRSGQSTDTQYF.

The CDR3, as DNA: TGCGCCAGCAGCACGCCGGGACAACGTGGCACTGAAGCTTTCTTT. This gives the protein CASSTPGQRGTEAFF. The genes are TRBV5-1 and TRBJ1-1; tentative D call: TRBD1 (6 bases). Trimming left V 4 bases short and J 4 bases short, with 17 bases between. CDR3 length: 15 amino acids. The germline CDR1 and CDR2 sequences are SGHRS and YFSETQ.

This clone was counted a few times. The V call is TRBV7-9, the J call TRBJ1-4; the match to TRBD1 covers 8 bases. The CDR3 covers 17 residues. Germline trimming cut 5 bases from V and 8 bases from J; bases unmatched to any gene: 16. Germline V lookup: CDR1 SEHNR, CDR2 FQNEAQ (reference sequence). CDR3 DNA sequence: TGTGCCAGCAGCCACGGGATGGGAGGACAGGGTTGGGAAAAACTGTTTTTT. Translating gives CASSHGMGGQGWEKLFF.

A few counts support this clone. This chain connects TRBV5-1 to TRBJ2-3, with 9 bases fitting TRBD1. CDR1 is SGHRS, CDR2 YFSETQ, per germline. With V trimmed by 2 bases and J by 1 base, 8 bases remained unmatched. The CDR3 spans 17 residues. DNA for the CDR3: TGCGCCAGCAGCTTAGGACAGGGGCCGGGTGGCACAGATACGCAGTATTTT. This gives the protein CASSLGQGPGGTDTQYF.

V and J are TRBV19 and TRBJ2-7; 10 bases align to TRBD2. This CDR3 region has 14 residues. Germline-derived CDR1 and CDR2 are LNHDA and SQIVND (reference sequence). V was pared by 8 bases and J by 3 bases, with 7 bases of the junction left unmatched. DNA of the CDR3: TGTGCCAGTGGGCTAGCGGGAGAAGTCTACGAGCAGTACTTC. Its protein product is CASGLAGEVYEQYF.

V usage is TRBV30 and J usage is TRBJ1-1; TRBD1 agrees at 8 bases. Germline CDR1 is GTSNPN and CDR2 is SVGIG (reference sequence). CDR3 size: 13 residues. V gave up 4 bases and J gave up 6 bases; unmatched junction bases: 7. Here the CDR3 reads CAWKRTGRAEAFF. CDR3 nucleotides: TGTGCCTGGAAGAGGACAGGGAGGGCTGAAGCTTTCTTT.

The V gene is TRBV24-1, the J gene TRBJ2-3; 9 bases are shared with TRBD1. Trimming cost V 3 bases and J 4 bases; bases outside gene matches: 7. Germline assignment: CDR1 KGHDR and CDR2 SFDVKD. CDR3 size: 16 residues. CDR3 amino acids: CATSDGTGRSPDTQYF. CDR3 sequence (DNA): TGTGCCACCAGTGATGGGACAGGGCGTTCGCCAGATACGCAGTATTTT.

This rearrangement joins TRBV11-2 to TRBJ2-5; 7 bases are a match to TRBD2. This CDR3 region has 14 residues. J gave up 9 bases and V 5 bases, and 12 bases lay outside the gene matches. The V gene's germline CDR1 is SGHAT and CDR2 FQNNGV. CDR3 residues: CASSLVPSGQAQYF. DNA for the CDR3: TGTGCCAGCAGCCTAGTGCCTAGCGGCCAGGCCCAGTACTTC.

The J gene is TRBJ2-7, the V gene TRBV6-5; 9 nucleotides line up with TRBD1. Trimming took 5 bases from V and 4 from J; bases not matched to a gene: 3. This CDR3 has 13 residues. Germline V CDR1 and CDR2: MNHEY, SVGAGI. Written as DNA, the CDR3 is TGTGCCAGCAGTCCTGGGACAGGGTACGAGCAGTACTTC. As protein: CASSPGTGYEQYF.

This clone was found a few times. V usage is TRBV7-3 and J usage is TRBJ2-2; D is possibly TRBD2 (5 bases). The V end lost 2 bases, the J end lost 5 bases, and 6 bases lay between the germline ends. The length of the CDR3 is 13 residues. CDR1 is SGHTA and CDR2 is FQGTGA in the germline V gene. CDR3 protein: CASSLRGTGELFF. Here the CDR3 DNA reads TGTGCCAGCAGCTTACGCGGGACCGGGGAGCTGTTTTTT.

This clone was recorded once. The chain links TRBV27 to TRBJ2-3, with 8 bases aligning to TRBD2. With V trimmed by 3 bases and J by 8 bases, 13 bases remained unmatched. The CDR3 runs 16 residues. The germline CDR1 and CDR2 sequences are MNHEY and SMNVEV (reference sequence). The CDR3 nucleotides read TGTGCCAGCAGTTTTCGCGGGAGGCAGGGCTTTGGTACGCAGTATTTT. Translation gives CASSFRGRQGFGTQYF.

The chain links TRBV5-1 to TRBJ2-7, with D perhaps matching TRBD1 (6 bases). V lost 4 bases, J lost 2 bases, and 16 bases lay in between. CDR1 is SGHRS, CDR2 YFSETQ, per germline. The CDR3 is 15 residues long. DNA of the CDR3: TGCGCCAGCAGCCCGTCGGGACAAGGCCCCTACGAGCAGTACTTC. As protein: CASSPSGQGPYEQYF.